A single sample is the source of the 12 T cell receptor beta chains below, sequenced in a study of T cell repertoires in cytomegalovirus infection. For these receptors, no antigen is known. TCRdb re-analysed the reads in MiXCR, keeping a single row per CDR3 protein. The sample carries fewer than 850,000 distinct CDR3 sequences, about 27% recorded once. The sample here was cultured CD8+ T cells from PBMCs, taken from culture after CMV antigen stimulation. The receptors here all came from a human donor in good health (CMV status not recorded). Some clones in this sample may be carry-over from other donors' samples.

The rearrangement uses TRBV20-1 and TRBJ2-7; possibly TRBD1 for D (7 bases). This CDR3 region has 15 residues. Per germline, CDR1 DFQATT and CDR2 SNEGSKA (reference sequence). Deletions cut 4 bases from V and 5 bases from J, with 21 bases between. The CDR3 sequence: CSATHSRQGGHEQYV. In DNA form, the CDR3 reads TGCAGTGCTACCCACTCGAGGCAGGGGGGTCACGAGCAGTACGTC.

This clonotype is a singleton in its sample. This chain uses TRBV28 with TRBJ1-2, with D possibly TRBD1 on 5 matching bases. This CDR3 has 15 residues. Deletions cut 5 bases from V and 3 bases from J, with 16 bases between. Looked up from germline, CDR1 is MDHEN and CDR2 is SYDVKM. CDR3 loop: CASSPPGTIDYGYTF. The CDR3 bases are TGTGCCAGCAGTCCCCCGGGGACCATAGACTATGGCTACACCTTC.

The chain links TRBV6-1 to TRBJ1-5; tentative D call: TRBD1 (6 bases). The germline V gene has CDR1 MNHNS and CDR2 SASEGT. Between the trimmed V and J ends, which lost 4 bases and 7 bases, there was a span of 11 bases. The CDR3 spans 13 residues. In nucleotides, the CDR3 is TGTGCCAGCAGTGTAGGGGGTGGCCAGCCCCAGCATTTT. Translation gives CASSVGGGQPQHF.

This clonotype was observed a handful of times. The rearrangement uses TRBV28 and TRBJ1-3, with D possibly matching TRBD1 (5 bases). Trimming left V 2 bases short and J 0 bases short, with 20 bases between. Germline loops: CDR1 MDHEN, CDR2 SYDVKM. This CDR3 is 19 amino acids long. Written as DNA, the CDR3 is TGTGCCAGCAGTTTAATGGGGGTGGACCCCTCAAGCTCTGGAAACACCATATATTTT. This translates into CASSLMGVDPSSSGNTIYF.

The rearrangement uses TRBV27 and TRBJ2-7; possible D gene TRBD2, 5 bases. This CDR3 is 14 amino acids long. V lost 7 bases to trimming and J lost 5 bases, with 18 bases between them. The germline CDR1 and CDR2 sequences are MNHEY and SMNVEV (reference sequence). The CDR3 DNA follows: TGTGCCAGCAAGTTAACCCCTACTAGGGACGAGCAGTACGTC. Translating it yields CASKLTPTRDEQYV.

This clonotype came up many times. The chain links TRBV7-6 to TRBJ2-1; the D is unclear. CDR1 is SGHVS and CDR2 is FNYEAQ in the germline V gene. Trimming removed 2 bases from V and 0 bases from J, with 11 bases in between. The CDR3 runs 16 residues. CDR3 sequence: CASSLNRILSYNEQFF. For the CDR3, the DNA is TGTGCCAGCAGCTTAAACCGCATCCTCTCCTACAATGAGCAGTTCTTC.

The genes are TRBV12-3 or TRBV12-4 and TRBJ2-7; D may be TRBD1 (6 bases). This CDR3 contains 15 residues. With 1 base removed from V and 4 bases from J, the gap between germline ends came to 14 bases. The CDR3 reads CASSLGRRGVYEQYF. Here the CDR3 DNA reads TGTGCCAGCAGTTTAGGTCGCAGGGGAGTTTACGAGCAGTACTTC.

This clonotype occurred many times. This chain connects TRBV4-1 to TRBJ1-1, with TRBD1 as a possible D gene (5 bases). Germline-derived CDR1 and CDR2 are MGHRA and YSYEKL. This CDR3 region has 16 residues. Trimming took off 4 bases at V and 0 bases at J, with 15 bases between the two ends. The CDR3: CASSPVGAGMNTEAFF. DNA for the CDR3: TGCGCCAGCAGCCCGGTAGGGGCAGGGATGAACACTGAAGCTTTCTTT.

The rearrangement links TRBV12-5 to TRBJ2-1; D call uncertain. The CDR3 is made up of 11 amino acids. Germline V lookup: CDR1 LGHNT, CDR2 FRNRAP. V was pared by 0 bases and J by 9 bases, with 3 bases between. The chain's CDR3 is CASGLVGEQFF. The DNA of the CDR3 is TGTGCTAGTGGTTTGGTGGGTGAGCAGTTCTTC.

The chain combines TRBV19 with TRBJ1-4; D is unclear. Germline V gives CDR1 LNHDA, CDR2 SQIVND (reference sequence). The CDR3 is 11 residues long. The germline V and J ends were trimmed by 4 bases and 10 bases, with 7 bases remaining between them. The CDR3 DNA sequence: TGTGCCAGTAGTAGGGGAGTAAAACTGTTTTTT. Residues: CASSRGVKLFF. Looking up the rest from reference TRBV19 and TRBJ1-4 gives the full variable domain: DGGITQSPKYLFRKEGQNVTLSCEQNLNHDAMYWYRQDPGQGLRLIYYSQIVNDFQKGDIAEGYSVSREKKESFPLTVTSAQKNPTAFYLCASSRGVKLFFGSGTQLSVL.

The chain is built from TRBV6-1 and TRBJ1-5; D call uncertain. V was shortened by 3 bases and J by 3 bases, with 15 bases between the two germline ends. CDR3 length: 16 residues. The V gene's germline CDR1 is MNHNS and CDR2 SASEGT. The CDR3 loop reads CASSERRERANQPQHF. The CDR3 DNA reads TGTGCCAGCAGTGAGAGGCGGGAACGGGCCAATCAGCCCCAGCATTTT.

This clonotype showed up many times. This chain connects TRBV7-8 to TRBJ2-1; a weak D match, TRBD2 (6 bases). The CDR3 extends over 17 amino acids. Deletions cut 4 bases from V and 6 bases from J, with 22 bases between. The germline V gene has CDR1 SGHVS and CDR2 FQNEAQ. The CDR3 sequence is CASSWEATGSPTNEQFF. CDR3 nucleotides: TGTGCCAGCAGCTGGGAGGCTACGGGGTCGCCAACCAATGAGCAGTTCTTC.